Below are 10 T cell receptor beta chains sequenced from a single sample in a study of blood T cell repertoires in COVID-19. TCRdb keeps only in-frame clones here, not all; method: immunoSEQ multiplex PCR. The repertoire holds 95,000 to 100,000 clones, with about 84% as singletons. The specimen was peripheral blood. Receptor source: a human donor in a cohort sampled during active COVID-19.

The rearrangement links TRBV6-5 to TRBJ2-2; TRBD1 aligns across 7 bases. V shed 5 bases and J 3 bases; nucleotides not matched to a gene: 3. Germline values: CDR1 MNHEY, CDR2 SVGAGI. This CDR3 is 14 amino acids long. The DNA for the CDR3 is TGTGCCAGCAGTCACAGGGGTGACACCGGGGAGCTGTTTTTT. Translated: CASSHRGDTGELFF.

The chain is built from TRBV6-5 and TRBJ1-3, with no clear D. The V and J ends lost 6 bases and 0 bases respectively, with 6 bases between them. The CDR3 contains 13 residues. Germline V gene lookup returns CDR1 MNHEY and CDR2 SVGAGI. DNA of the CDR3: TGTGCCAGCAGAACATACTCTGGAAACACCATATATTTT. Protein product: CASRTYSGNTIYF.

This clone was seen more than once but under ten times. The chain is built from TRBV10-3 and TRBJ2-2; D gene unclear. The germline V gene has CDR1 ENHRY and CDR2 SYGVKD. V was pared by 4 bases and J by 6 bases, with 6 bases between. This CDR3 is built from 12 residues. CDR3 in amino acids: CAISGLSGELFF. As DNA, the CDR3 is TGTGCCATCAGTGGTTTATCCGGGGAGCTGTTTTTT.

J is TRBJ1-3 and V is TRBV24-1, with 8 nucleotides matching TRBD1. CDR3 length: 13 amino acids. The V segment lost 10 bases and the J segment 2 bases; nucleotides outside the gene matches: 3. Germline CDR1 and CDR2: KGHDR and SFDVKD. The CDR3 spells CATQGAPGNTIYF. The DNA of the CDR3 is TGTGCCACGCAGGGGGCCCCTGGAAACACCATATATTTT.

The rearrangement uses TRBV27 and TRBJ1-1; TRBD1 matches 7 bases. The V gene end was trimmed by 1 base and the J gene end by 4 bases; junction bases not matched to a gene: 3. The CDR3 consists of 14 residues. Germline assignment: CDR1 MNHEY and CDR2 SMNVEV (reference sequence). The CDR3 spells CASSLYRGGTEAFF. CDR3 DNA sequence: TGTGCCAGCAGTTTATACAGGGGAGGCACTGAAGCTTTCTTT.

The chain links TRBV2 to TRBJ1-1; 7 nucleotides align to TRBD1. The CDR3 is made up of 14 amino acids. CDR1 SNHLY and CDR2 FYNNEI come from the germline V gene. V was clipped by 6 bases and J by 4 bases; unmatched bases: 8. Written as DNA, the CDR3 is TGTGCCAGCAGGGTTCACGGGGACAGCACTGAAGCTTTCTTT. Translated: CASRVHGDSTEAFF.

The chain has TRBV7-2 and TRBJ1-3; maybe TRBD1 (6 bases). CDR1 is SGHTA and CDR2 is FQGNSA in the germline V gene. Trimming left V 1 base short and J 4 bases short, with 11 bases between. The CDR3 extends over 15 amino acids. The CDR3 region has the DNA TGTGCCAGCAGCTTAGGGACAGACCTCGGAAACACCATATATTTT. Translating gives CASSLGTDLGNTIYF.

This clone appeared a single time. The chain carries TRBV12-3 or TRBV12-4 and TRBJ1-1; D uncertain. Trimming removed 3 bases at V and 4 bases at J, with 6 bases between. This CDR3 is built from 12 residues. CDR3 sequence (DNA): TGTGCCAGCAGTTTTGGAGTCACTGAAGCTTTCTTT. It translates to CASSFGVTEAFF.

The chain joins TRBV12-3 or TRBV12-4 to TRBJ2-1, with TRBD1 matching over 7 bases. With 1 base clipped from V and 9 bases from J, the junction kept 3 bases outside the gene matches. The CDR3 extends over 13 amino acids. CDR3 sequence: CASSLGGGGEQFF. The CDR3 nucleotides are TGTGCCAGCAGTTTAGGAGGGGGCGGTGAGCAGTTCTTC.

This chain joins TRBV5-1 and TRBJ1-5; the D is unclear. CDR1 and CDR2 from the germline V gene are SGHRS and YFSETQ. The V end lost 0 bases, the J end lost 1 base, and 11 bases lay between the germline ends. The CDR3 has 16 amino acids. The CDR3 sequence is CASSLAGIGSNQPQHF. The CDR3 DNA is TGCGCCAGCAGCTTGGCCGGGATTGGAAGCAATCAGCCCCAGCATTTT. Supplemented by reference TRBV5-1 and TRBJ1-5, the full variable domain reads KAGVTQTPRYLIKTRGQQVTLSCSPISGHRSVSWYQQTPGQGLQFLFEYFSETQRNKGNFPGRFSGRQFSNSRSEMNVSTLELGDSALYLCASSLAGIGSNQPQHFGDGTRLSIL.